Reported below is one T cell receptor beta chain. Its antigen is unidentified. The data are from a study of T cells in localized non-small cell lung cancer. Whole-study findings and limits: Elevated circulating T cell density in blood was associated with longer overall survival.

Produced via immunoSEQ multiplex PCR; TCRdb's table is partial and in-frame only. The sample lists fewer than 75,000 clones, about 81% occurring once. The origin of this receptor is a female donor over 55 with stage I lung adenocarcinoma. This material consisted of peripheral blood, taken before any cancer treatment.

The CDR3 DNA reads as TGTGCCAGCAGCCCTGGCCACGAGCAGTACTTC. This gives the protein CASSPGHEQYF. This chain uses TRBV5-6 with TRBJ2-7; no reliable D call. The CDR3 consists of 11 residues. V lost 4 bases, J lost 5 bases, and 7 bases lay in between. CDR1 and CDR2 from the germline V gene are SGHDT and YYEEEE.